Presented here are 9 T cell receptor beta chains from one specimen sequenced in a study of CD8+ T cells in alopecia areata. Following extraction, RNA underwent reverse transcription to cDNA, which served as the sequencing template. The method was immunoSEQ multiplex PCR; TCRdb's version includes in-frame clones alone and lacks a portion of them. This table holds some 82,000 clones, just over 50% found once. The sequencing input was NKG2D-high CD8+ T cells sorted from blood. These receptors originate from a human donor with alopecia areata.

This clone was observed a few times. The CDR3 spells CSVEIKTGTYNEQFF. CDR3 coding DNA: TGCAGCGTTGAGATAAAGACAGGCACCTACAATGAGCAGTTCTTC. The chain employs TRBV29-1 and TRBJ2-1; tentatively, D is TRBD1 (6 bases). Per germline, CDR1 SQVTM and CDR2 ANQGSEA. V was clipped by 3 bases and J by 2 bases, with 14 bases between them. The CDR3 runs to 15 residues.

This clone came up a few times. The rearrangement links TRBV10-3 to TRBJ2-5; 9 bases agree with TRBD1. Trimming removed 8 bases from V and 4 bases from J; junction bases left unmatched: 11. Looked up from germline, CDR1 is ENHRY and CDR2 is SYGVKD. This CDR3 is built from 15 residues. CDR3: CAIRRTMDRGETQYF. In DNA form, the CDR3 reads TGTGCCATCCGCCGAACTATGGACAGGGGAGAGACCCAGTACTTC.

This sequence joins TRBV30 and TRBJ1-2, with TRBD1 matching 8 bases. The CDR3 contains 12 residues. Germline V gives CDR1 GTSNPN, CDR2 SVGIG (reference sequence). Trimming at V came to 4 bases and at J to 8 bases, leaving 6 bases not matched to a gene. The CDR3 bases are TGTGCCTGGACAGGGGGCTCCGTAGGCTACACCTTC. This translates into CAWTGGSVGYTF.

As concerns this clone: This sample also contains other DNA sequences that code for the same CDR3. The chain links TRBV9 to TRBJ1-1; a possible D gene is TRBD1 (5 bases). There are 13 residues in the CDR3. V was clipped by 2 bases and J by 4 bases, with 9 bases between them. In germline, CDR1 is SGDLS, CDR2 YYNGEE. CDR3 protein: CASSVGGRTEAFF. The DNA for the CDR3 is TGTGCCAGCAGCGTGGGGGGACGCACTGAAGCTTTCTTT.

CDR3 in amino acids: CASSLSFENYEQYF. Here the CDR3 DNA reads TGTGCCAGCAGTTTATCGTTTGAAAACTACGAGCAGTACTTC. V and J are TRBV27 and TRBJ2-7; the D is unclear. Germline V CDR1 and CDR2: MNHEY, SMNVEV (reference sequence). V was pared by 0 bases and J by 3 bases, with 9 bases between. The CDR3 has 14 residues.

This chain uses TRBV27 with TRBJ2-3; D is tentatively TRBD1 or TRBD2 (6 bases each). The CDR3 is 17 amino acids. Germline V gene sequence: CDR1 MNHEY, CDR2 SMNVEV (reference sequence). V shed 6 bases and J shed 0 bases, with 19 bases lying between them. Written as DNA, the CDR3 is TGTGCCAGCAGCCCCCGGGGGCCGATTTCTAGCACAGATACGCAGTATTTT. It specifies CASSPRGPISSTDTQYF.

This clone showed up just once. DNA for the CDR3: TGTGCCATCAGTGAGCCCGGGACAGGGGTGTACTTC. Translation gives CAISEPGTGVYF. The chain is built from TRBV10-3 and TRBJ2-7; 10 bases align to TRBD1. V trimming: 2 bases; J trimming: 12 bases; junction bases outside the gene matches: 4. Looked up from germline, CDR1 is ENHRY and CDR2 is SYGVKD. CDR3 length equals 12 residues.

The chain uses TRBV29-1 and TRBJ2-7, with D uncertain. Germline V gives CDR1 SQVTM, CDR2 ANQGSEA. The CDR3 has 12 residues. V was shortened by 3 bases and J by 5 bases, with 11 bases between the two germline ends. CDR3 sequence (DNA): TGCAGCGTTGAGACCGGCCCTCACGAGCAGTACTTC. It encodes CSVETGPHEQYF.

This clone was counted once. CDR3 DNA: TGTGCCAGCAGTCCCACATCTGTAGGGGACGAGCAGTACTTC. Translated: CASSPTSVGDEQYF. The chain joins TRBV6-6 to TRBJ2-7, with a tentative D call TRBD1 (5 bases). V lost 5 bases, J lost 5 bases, and 16 bases lay in between. Germline V gives CDR1 MNHNY, CDR2 SVGAGI (reference sequence). The CDR3 spans 14 residues.